A selection of T cell receptor beta chains follows, all from one sample in a study of blood T cell repertoires in COVID-19. Using immunoSEQ multiplex PCR, the repertoire was profiled, and TCRdb retains in-frame clones only, with some absent. Of 100,000 to 130,000 clones detected, 88% appear once; the ten largest clones hold 2.4%. Sample: peripheral blood. Receptors originate from a human donor in a cohort sampled during active COVID-19. The CDR3 runs from the conserved cysteine through the conserved F or W. D genes are given only for firm matches. Expanded clones are given a class, and other clones once, few, many or no size at all.

D gene,V gene,clone size,J gene,CDR3 protein,CDR3 DNA
NA,TRBV10-2,NA,TRBJ2-5,CASSEGEQETQYF,TGCGCCAGCAGTGAGGGGGAGCAAGAGACCCAGTACTTC
TRBD1,TRBV10-3,NA,TRBJ1-1,CAISRPDREAGAFF,TGTGCCATCAGTAGACCCGACAGGGAGGCGGGAGCTTTCTTT
NA,TRBV10-2,NA,TRBJ1-6,CASSPGNSPLHF,TGCGCCAGCAGCCCGGGAAATTCACCCCTCCACTTT
NA,TRBV7-9,NA,TRBJ2-2,CASSLGAGFNTGELFF,TGTGCCAGCAGCCTAGGGGCTGGGTTCAACACCGGGGAGCTGTTTTTT
NA,TRBV5-4,NA,TRBJ2-7,CASSLPSSYEQYF,TGTGCCAGCAGCTTGCCCAGCTCCTACGAGCAGTACTTC
NA,TRBV5-1,once,TRBJ1-4,CASSYGGSGEKLFF,TGCGCCAGCAGCTATGGGGGGAGTGGTGAAAAACTGTTTTTT
TRBD1,TRBV11-3,NA,TRBJ2-1,CASSLGGQSNEQFF,TGTGCCAGCAGCTTAGGGGGACAGAGCAATGAGCAGTTCTTC
NA,TRBV7-3,NA,TRBJ2-2,CASRIAAGELFF,TGTGCCAGCAGGATAGCGGCCGGGGAGCTGTTTTTT
TRBD2,TRBV2,NA,TRBJ2-1,CASKAGGYNEQFF,TGTGCCAGCAAAGCGGGAGGCTACAATGAGCAGTTCTTC
NA,TRBV20-1,few,TRBJ1-6,CSASVGENNSPLHF,TGCAGTGCTAGTGTCGGGGAAAATAATTCACCCCTCCACTTT
NA,TRBV5-1,NA,TRBJ1-1,CASSLGLEAFF,TGCGCCAGCAGCTTGGGTCTGGAGGCTTTCTTT
NA,TRBV7-9,NA,TRBJ2-7,CASSLEGGGDEQYF,TGTGCCAGCAGCTTAGAGGGAGGGGGGGACGAGCAGTACTTC
NA,TRBV10-3,NA,TRBJ2-7,CAISDGTESSYEQYF,TGTGCCATCAGTGATGGGACTGAGAGCTCCTACGAGCAGTACTTC
TRBD1,TRBV4-1,NA,TRBJ2-5,CASSQGPGTGYGETQYF,TGCGCCAGCAGCCAAGGCCCCGGGACAGGGTATGGAGAGACCCAGTACTTC
TRBD1,TRBV7-9,NA,TRBJ2-7,CASSSGQGREQYF,TGTGCCAGCAGCTCCGGACAGGGAAGGGAGCAGTACTTC
NA,TRBV7-9,NA,TRBJ1-2,CASSLQGPYGYTF,TGTGCCAGCAGCTTACAGGGCCCCTATGGCTACACCTTC
NA,TRBV5-1,NA,TRBJ2-7,CASSFDRQYEQYF,TGCGCCAGCAGCTTTGACAGGCAGTACGAGCAGTACTTC
TRBD1,TRBV5-1,NA,TRBJ2-3,CASSFNRGSVADTQYF,TGCGCCAGCAGCTTTAACAGGGGGTCGGTGGCAGATACGCAGTATTTT
TRBD1,TRBV18,NA,TRBJ2-7,CASSPLTGDYEQYF,TGTGCCAGCTCACCACTGACAGGGGACTACGAGCAGTACTTC
TRBD1,TRBV15,NA,TRBJ1-5,CATSIKTGAGQPQHF,TGTGCCACCAGCATTAAAACAGGGGCGGGTCAGCCCCAGCATTTT
TRBD2,TRBV9,NA,TRBJ2-1,CASSATTSGPSIHPTPPNEQFF,TGTGCCAGCAGCGCAACGACTAGCGGTCCTTCAATACACCCTACACCCCCCAATGAGCAGTTCTTC
NA,TRBV7-6,NA,TRBJ1-3,CASSLGGRHSGNTIYF,TGTGCCAGCAGCTTAGGTGGCAGACACTCTGGAAACACCATATATTTT
NA,TRBV2,once,TRBJ1-6,CASSVRGGNSPLHF,TGTGCCAGCAGTGTCCGGGGGGGGAATTCACCCCTCCACTTT
TRBD1,TRBV19,NA,TRBJ2-1,CASSITRTGNNEQFF,TGTGCCAGTAGTATAACCCGGACAGGCAACAATGAGCAGTTCTTC
NA,TRBV5-4,NA,TRBJ1-2,CASSLAENYGYTF,TGTGCCAGCAGCTTGGCGGAGAACTATGGCTACACCTTC
TRBD1,TRBV7-8,NA,TRBJ1-6,CASSPQGVVSPLHF,TGTGCCAGCAGTCCTCAGGGGGTTGTTTCACCCCTCCACTTT
TRBD1,TRBV28,once,TRBJ2-3,CASSSRQGRTDTQYF,TGTGCCAGCAGTTCCCGACAGGGTCGCACAGATACGCAGTATTTT
NA,TRBV6-5,NA,TRBJ1-2,CASSPTGGPSYGYTF,TGTGCCAGCAGTCCCACCGGGGGGCCTAGCTATGGCTACACCTTC
TRBD2,TRBV4-1,NA,TRBJ2-7,CASSPSGLSYEQYF,TGCGCCAGCAGCCCTAGCGGCCTGTCCTACGAGCAGTACTTC
NA,TRBV11-2,NA,TRBJ1-2,CASSPVRGRGYGYTF,TGTGCCAGCAGCCCCGTTCGGGGTCGGGGCTATGGCTACACCTTC
TRBD2,TRBV7-9,NA,TRBJ2-5,CAGGRAETQYF,TGTGCCGGGGGGAGGGCGGAGACCCAGTACTTC
NA,TRBV19,NA,TRBJ1-5,CASTATAYSNQPQHF,TGTGCCAGTACCGCGACAGCGTATAGCAATCAGCCCCAGCATTTT
TRBD2,TRBV2,few,TRBJ2-5,CASSGLAGVGETQYF,TGTGCCAGCAGCGGACTAGCGGGAGTAGGAGAGACCCAGTACTTC
NA,TRBV4-1,NA,TRBJ1-3,CASSQDPRGRWGNTIYF,TGCGCCAGCAGCCAAGATCCGCGGGGGCGTTGGGGAAACACCATATATTTT
NA,TRBV11-2,NA,TRBJ2-3,CASSLAVLSTDTQYF,TGTGCCAGCAGCTTAGCCGTCCTTAGCACAGATACGCAGTATTTT
NA,TRBV10-3,NA,TRBJ2-1,CAISARGADNEQFF,TGTGCCATCAGTGCCCGGGGGGCCGACAATGAGCAGTTCTTC
NA,TRBV5-1,NA,TRBJ2-1,CASSSGDSKYNEQFF,TGCGCCAGCAGCTCGGGGGACTCCAAATACAATGAGCAGTTCTTC
NA,TRBV2,NA,TRBJ2-2,CAIRGGEAGELFF,TGTGCCATCAGGGGCGGGGAGGCCGGGGAGCTGTTTTTT
NA,TRBV2,NA,TRBJ2-1,CASSPDSFAYNEQFF,TGTGCCAGCAGTCCGGACAGTTTTGCCTACAATGAGCAGTTCTTC
NA,TRBV18,NA,TRBJ1-3,CASSPPVGSGNTIYF,TGTGCCAGCTCACCACCGGTCGGCTCTGGAAACACCATATATTTT
TRBD2,TRBV19,NA,TRBJ2-7,CASGGVLWKEQYF,TGTGCCAGCGGGGGGGTCCTCTGGAAAGAGCAGTACTTC